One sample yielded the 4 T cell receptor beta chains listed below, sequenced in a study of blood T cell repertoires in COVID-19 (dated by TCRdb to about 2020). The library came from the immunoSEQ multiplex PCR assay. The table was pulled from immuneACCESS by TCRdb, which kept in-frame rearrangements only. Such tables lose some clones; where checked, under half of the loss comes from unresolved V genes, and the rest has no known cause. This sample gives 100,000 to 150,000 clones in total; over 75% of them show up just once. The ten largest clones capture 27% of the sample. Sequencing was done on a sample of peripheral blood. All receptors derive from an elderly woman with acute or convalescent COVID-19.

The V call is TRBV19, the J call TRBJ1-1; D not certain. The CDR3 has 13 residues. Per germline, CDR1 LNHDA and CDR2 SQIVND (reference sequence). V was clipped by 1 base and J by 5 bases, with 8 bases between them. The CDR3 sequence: CASSIGEGTEAFF. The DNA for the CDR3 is TGTGCCAGTAGTATAGGGGAGGGAACTGAAGCTTTCTTT.

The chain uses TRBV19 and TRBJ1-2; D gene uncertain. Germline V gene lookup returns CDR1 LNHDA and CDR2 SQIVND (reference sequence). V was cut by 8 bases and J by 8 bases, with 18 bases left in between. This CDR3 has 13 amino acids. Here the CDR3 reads CASVARALQGYTF. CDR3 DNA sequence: TGTGCCAGTGTGGCTCGTGCCCTGCAGGGCTACACCTTC.

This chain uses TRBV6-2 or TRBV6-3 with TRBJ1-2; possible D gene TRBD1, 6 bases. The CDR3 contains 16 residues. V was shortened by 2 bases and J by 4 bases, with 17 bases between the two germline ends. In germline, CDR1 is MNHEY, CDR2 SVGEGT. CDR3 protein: CASSYGNRDTSYGYTF. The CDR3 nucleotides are TGTGCCAGCAGTTACGGGAACCGGGACACCTCCTATGGCTACACCTTC.

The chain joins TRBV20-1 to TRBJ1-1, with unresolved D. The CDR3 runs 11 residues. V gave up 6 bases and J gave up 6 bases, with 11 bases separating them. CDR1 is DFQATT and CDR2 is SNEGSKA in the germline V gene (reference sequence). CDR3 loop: CSATDGSEAFF. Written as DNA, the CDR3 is TGCAGTGCAACAGACGGTTCTGAAGCTTTCTTT.